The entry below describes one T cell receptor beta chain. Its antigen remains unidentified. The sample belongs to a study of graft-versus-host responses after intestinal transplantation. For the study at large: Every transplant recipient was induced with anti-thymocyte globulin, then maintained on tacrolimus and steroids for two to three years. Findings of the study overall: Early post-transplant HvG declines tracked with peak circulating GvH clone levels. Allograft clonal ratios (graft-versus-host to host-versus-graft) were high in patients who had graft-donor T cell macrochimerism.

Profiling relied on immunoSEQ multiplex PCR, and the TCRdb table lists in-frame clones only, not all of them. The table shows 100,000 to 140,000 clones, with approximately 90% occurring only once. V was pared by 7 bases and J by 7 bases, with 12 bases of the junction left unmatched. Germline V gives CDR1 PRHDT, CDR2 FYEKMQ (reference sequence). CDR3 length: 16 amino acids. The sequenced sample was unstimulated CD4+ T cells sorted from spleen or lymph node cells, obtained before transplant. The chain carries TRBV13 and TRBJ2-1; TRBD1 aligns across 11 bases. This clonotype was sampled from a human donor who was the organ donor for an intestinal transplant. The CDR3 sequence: CASIKRGTGGRNEQFF. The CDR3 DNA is TGTGCCAGCATCAAACGGGGGACAGGGGGTAGGAATGAGCAGTTCTTC.